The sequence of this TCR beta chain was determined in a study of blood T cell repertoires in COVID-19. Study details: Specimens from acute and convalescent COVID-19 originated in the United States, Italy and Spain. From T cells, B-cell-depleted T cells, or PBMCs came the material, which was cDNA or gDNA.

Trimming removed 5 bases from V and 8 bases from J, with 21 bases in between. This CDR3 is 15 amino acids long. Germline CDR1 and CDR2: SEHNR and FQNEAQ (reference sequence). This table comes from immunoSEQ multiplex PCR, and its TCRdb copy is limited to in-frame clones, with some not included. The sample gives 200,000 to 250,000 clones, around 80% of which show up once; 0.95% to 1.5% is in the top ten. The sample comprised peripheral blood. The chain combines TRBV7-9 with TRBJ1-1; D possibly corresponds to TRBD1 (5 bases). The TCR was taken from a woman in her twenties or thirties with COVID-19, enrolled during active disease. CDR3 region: CASSPPSRGGGEAFF. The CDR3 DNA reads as TGTGCCAGCAGCCCACCATCTCGGGGCGGGGGAGAAGCTTTCTTT.